This T cell receptor (beta chain) was sequenced in a study of regulatory T cells in long-lasting Graves disease. Overall study context: Freshly diagnosed Graves' patients had used antithyroid drugs for under 3 months.

Broader study findings: Persistent disease showed a preference for TRBV28, TRBJ1-2 and TRBJ2-5.

Germline values: CDR1 SGDLS, CDR2 YYNGEE. The CDR3 is made up of 14 amino acids. The V gene lost 0 bases and the J gene lost 3 bases, with 7 bases spanning the gap. Libraries of TCR beta came from iRepertoire HTBI primers plus Arm-PCR of CDR3 regions. Authors' processing steps: Overall, samples carried 62 TRBV and 14 TRBJ segments. TCRdb used MiXCR to reprocess the multiplex PCR reads, holding one entry per CDR3 protein. What appears here as the V and J calls and clone size reflects TCRdb's work, not the paper's. The table lists 300,000 to 400,000 distinct CDR3 sequences, roughly 16% of them singletons, with 22% in the top ten. Time point denoted: newly diagnosed GD, antithyroid drugs for less than 3 months. The TCR library was made from RNA that had been extracted from PBMCs in TRIzol. Recruitment took place at an endocrinology department in Xi'an, China. This clonotype has ten or more counts. The antigen is unknown.

The rearrangement links TRBV9 to TRBJ2-1; D possibly corresponds to TRBD1 (6 bases). This receptor was identified in a female donor with Graves disease. The material was peripheral blood mononuclear cells (PBMCs), obtained at new diagnosis, from a patient treated with antithyroid drugs. The CDR3: CASSVAGVYNEQFF. In DNA form, the CDR3 reads TGTGCCAGCAGCGTAGCAGGGGTCTACAATGAGCAGTTCTTC.